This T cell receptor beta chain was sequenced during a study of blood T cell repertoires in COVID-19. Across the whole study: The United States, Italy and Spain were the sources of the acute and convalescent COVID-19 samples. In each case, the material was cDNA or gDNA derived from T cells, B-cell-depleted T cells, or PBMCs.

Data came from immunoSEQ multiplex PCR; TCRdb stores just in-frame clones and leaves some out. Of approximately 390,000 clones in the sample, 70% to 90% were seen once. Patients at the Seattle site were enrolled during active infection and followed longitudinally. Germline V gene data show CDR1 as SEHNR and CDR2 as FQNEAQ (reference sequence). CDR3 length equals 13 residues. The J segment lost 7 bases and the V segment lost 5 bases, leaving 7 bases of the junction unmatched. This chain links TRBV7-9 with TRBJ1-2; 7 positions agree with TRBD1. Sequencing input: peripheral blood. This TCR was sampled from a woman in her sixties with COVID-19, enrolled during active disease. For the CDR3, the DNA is TGTGCCAGCAGCCAAGACAGGGTACCTGGCTACACCTTC. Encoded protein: CASSQDRVPGYTF.